The 21 T cell receptor beta chains below were found in one sample sequenced in a study of blood T cell repertoires in COVID-19. Some clones are missing from TCRdb's copy, which holds only in-frame ones; the method was immunoSEQ multiplex PCR. The sample lists roughly 13,000 clones, 86% occurring once. Sequenced material: peripheral blood. All receptors come from an elderly man with acute or convalescent COVID-19.

The chain recombines TRBV6-1 with TRBJ1-1; the D is unclear. The CDR3 covers 14 residues. Per the germline V gene, CDR1 is MNHNS and CDR2 is SASEGT. V lost 2 bases and J 3 bases, leaving 10 bases between the germline ends. The CDR3 DNA sequence: TGTGCCAGCAGTGAAACCGTACGGGACACTGAAGCTTTCTTT. Its translation is CASSETVRDTEAFF.

Turning to this clone: Relative to the germline gene, one junction end is altered; a read error may explain this. The rearrangement uses TRBV5-5 and TRBJ1-4, with D perhaps matching TRBD1 (6 bases). CDR3 size: 14 residues. Germline-derived CDR1 and CDR2 are SGHKS and YYEKEE (reference sequence). Here the CDR3 reads CASSSGQLGPSLAF. CDR3 nucleotides: TGTGCCAGCAGCTCCGGACAGCTGGGACCGTCTTTGGCTTTT.

The chain recombines TRBV2 with TRBJ2-1, with 8 bases aligning to TRBD1. After removal of 6 bases from V and 0 bases from J, the junction contained 1 base not matched to a gene. Germline assignment: CDR1 SNHLY and CDR2 FYNNEI. CDR3 length equals 14 residues. The CDR3 reads CASRDRVSYNEQFF. CDR3 nucleotide sequence: TGTGCCAGCAGGGACAGGGTCTCCTACAATGAGCAGTTCTTC.

This rearrangement joins TRBV7-3 to TRBJ2-3, with 12 bases matching TRBD2. This CDR3 is built from 21 residues. CDR1 SGHTA and CDR2 FQGTGA come from the germline V gene. J was trimmed by 0 bases and V by 0 bases; bases with no gene match: 13. The CDR3 sequence: CASSLTPRVLAGGASTDTQYF. The CDR3 nucleotides are TGTGCCAGCAGCTTAACACCCCGTGTTCTAGCGGGGGGGGCTAGCACAGATACGCAGTATTTT.

The chain uses TRBV18 and TRBJ2-7, with 15 nucleotides matching TRBD2. This CDR3 has 18 residues. Germline CDR1 reads KGHSH; CDR2 reads LQKENI. V gave up 0 bases and J gave up 3 bases; unmatched junction bases: 6. For the CDR3, the DNA is TGTGCCAGCTCACCACCGGGACTAGCGGGAGGTCGCGACTACGAGCAGTACTTC. Its protein is CASSPPGLAGGRDYEQYF.

The chain uses TRBV5-1 and TRBJ2-7; 16 bases match TRBD2. The CDR3 runs to 17 residues. The V gene's germline CDR1 is SGHRS and CDR2 YFSETQ. Trimming cost V 4 bases and J 5 bases; bases outside gene matches: 9. This CDR3 is CASSPGTSGRGFNEQYF. The DNA of the CDR3 is TGCGCCAGCAGCCCCGGGACTAGCGGGAGGGGATTCAACGAGCAGTACTTC.

The chain joins TRBV5-4 to TRBJ2-2, with 13 bases fitting TRBD2. Unmatched junction bases numbered 1, after V lost 1 base and J lost 7 bases. The CDR3 runs to 15 residues. The V gene's germline CDR1 is SGHNT and CDR2 YYREEE (reference sequence). The CDR3 is CASSLRTSGGGELFF. DNA of the CDR3: TGTGCCAGCAGCTTGAGGACTAGCGGGGGCGGGGAGCTGTTTTTT.

The table lists this clone with a few counts. The chain combines TRBV12-3 or TRBV12-4 with TRBJ1-2, with D maybe TRBD1 (5 bases). Trimming pared 2 bases from V and 2 bases from J, leaving 6 bases between. The CDR3 has 13 amino acids. The DNA of the CDR3 is TGTGCCAGCAGTTTACAGGGAAACTATGGCTACACCTTC. Protein sequence: CASSLQGNYGYTF.

The rearrangement joins TRBV19 to TRBJ2-1; tentative D call: TRBD1 (5 bases). CDR1 and CDR2 from the germline V gene are LNHDA and SQIVND (reference sequence). The CDR3 runs to 16 residues. V gave up 3 bases and J gave up 7 bases, with 19 bases separating them. This CDR3 reads CASSMETATVVNEQFF. The CDR3 nucleotides are TGTGCCAGTAGTATGGAGACAGCCACGGTAGTAAATGAGCAGTTCTTC.

The V and J genes are TRBV3-1 (or the pseudogene TRBV3-2) and TRBJ2-5, with a weak D call TRBD1 (5 bases). The CDR3 length is 16 residues. Trimming pared 2 bases from V and 5 bases from J, leaving 18 bases between. Germline loops: CDR1 LGHDT, CDR2 YNNKEL (reference sequence). The CDR3 here is CASSQLPKAKGETQYF. Written as DNA, the CDR3 is TGTGCCAGCAGCCAACTACCCAAAGCGAAGGGGGAGACCCAGTACTTC.

V gene TRBV6-2 or TRBV6-3 combines with J gene TRBJ2-2, with TRBD2 identical over 13 bases. Germline CDR1 is MNHEY and CDR2 is SVGEGT. V was clipped by 6 bases and J by 6 bases; unmatched bases: 25. The CDR3 is 22 residues long. The CDR3 sequence: CASSPLHRQPGLAGPRAGELFF. The CDR3, as DNA: TGTGCCAGCAGCCCCCTCCACAGGCAACCGGGACTAGCGGGACCAAGGGCCGGGGAGCTGTTTTTT.

The rearrangement joins TRBV10-3 to TRBJ1-1, with D unclear. This CDR3 is 12 amino acids long. CDR1 ENHRY and CDR2 SYGVKD come from the germline V gene. V was clipped by 6 bases and J by 5 bases, with 10 bases between them. DNA for the CDR3: TGTGCCATCAGCCCGGGAGGGACTGAAGCTTTCTTT. It translates to CAISPGGTEAFF.

V is TRBV6-1 and J is TRBJ2-1; 8 positions agree with TRBD2. The CDR3 is 17 amino acids. Looked up from germline, CDR1 is MNHNS and CDR2 is SASEGT. Trimming removed 1 base from V and 6 bases from J; junction bases left unmatched: 11. CDR3 in amino acids: CASSEVGTSSLLNEQFF. CDR3 coding DNA: TGTGCCAGCAGTGAAGTTGGGACTAGTTCCCTTCTCAATGAGCAGTTCTTC.

The chain links TRBV2 to TRBJ1-4; 7 nucleotides line up with TRBD1. The CDR3 length is 17 residues. Germline CDR1 and CDR2: SNHLY and FYNNEI. V trimming: 7 bases; J trimming: 8 bases; junction bases outside the gene matches: 19. CDR3 residues: CASTPLEGGRGLEKLFF. Here the CDR3 DNA reads TGTGCCAGCACCCCCCTAGAAGGGGGCAGGGGTTTAGAAAAACTGTTTTTT. Full variable domain (remainder filled in from reference TRBV2 and TRBJ1-4): EPEVTQTPSHQVTQMGQEVILRCVPISNHLYFYWYRQILGQKVEFLVSFYNNEISEKSEIFDDQFSVERPDGSNFTLKIRSTKLEDSAMYFCASTPLEGGRGLEKLFFGSGTQLSVL.

V gene TRBV27 combines with J gene TRBJ2-2; a weak D match, TRBD2 (6 bases). Germline V gene lookup returns CDR1 MNHEY and CDR2 SMNVEV (reference sequence). V was pared by 8 bases and J by 4 bases, with 17 bases between. The CDR3 sequence is 15 residues long. The CDR3 nucleotides read TGTGCCAGCCGTAGGGCGCGCGGGGCCACCGGGGAGCTGTTTTTT. Translating it yields CASRRARGATGELFF.

This sequence joins TRBV11-2 and TRBJ1-6; D is ambiguous. V was shortened by 1 base and J by 7 bases, with 5 bases between the two germline ends. CDR3 length: 13 residues. Germline loops: CDR1 SGHAT, CDR2 FQNNGV. The DNA for the CDR3 is TGTGCCAGCAGCTTAGTTGTAAATTCACCCCTCCACTTT. This sequence encodes CASSLVVNSPLHF.

V and J are TRBV19 and TRBJ2-1; TRBD2 aligns across 9 bases. The V segment lost 5 bases and the J segment 6 bases; nucleotides outside the gene matches: 26. The CDR3 extends over 21 amino acids. The germline CDR1 and CDR2 sequences are LNHDA and SQIVND (reference sequence). The DNA of the CDR3 is TGTGCCAGTAGTCGACCGCCACCAGTGTGGACTTCCCGGCGGGAGGGCAATGAGCAGTTCTTC. This translates into CASSRPPPVWTSRREGNEQFF.

The V and J genes are TRBV29-1 and TRBJ2-3; 7 bases are a match to TRBD2. The CDR3 is 14 amino acids. CDR1 and CDR2 from the germline V gene are SQVTM and ANQGSEA. The J segment lost 2 bases and the V segment lost 5 bases, leaving 7 bases of the junction unmatched. CDR3 amino acids: CSVSRLATTDTQYF. The CDR3 DNA reads as TGCAGCGTTTCTCGACTAGCCACCACAGATACGCAGTATTTT.

The V gene is TRBV5-1, the J gene TRBJ2-3, with 11 bases that match TRBD2. The J segment lost 5 bases and the V segment lost 5 bases, leaving 4 bases of the junction unmatched. CDR1 and CDR2 (germline): SGHRS, YFSETQ. This CDR3 contains 14 residues. The CDR3 coding sequence is TGCGCCAGCAGAAAACTAGCGGGAGTAGATACGCAGTATTTT. It codes for CASRKLAGVDTQYF.

The chain is built from TRBV13 and TRBJ2-7, with TRBD2 identical over 9 bases. The germline CDR1 and CDR2 sequences are PRHDT and FYEKMQ (reference sequence). V shed 1 base, J shed 7 bases, and the junction held 8 bases outside the gene matches. The CDR3 has 15 amino acids. CDR3 DNA sequence: TGTGCCAGCAGCTTAGCCGGGACTAGCTGGGGGGAGCAGTACTTC. This codes for CASSLAGTSWGEQYF.

The chain combines TRBV10-2 with TRBJ1-1, with TRBD1 matching 8 bases. Germline V gives CDR1 WSHSY, CDR2 SAAADI. V was pared by 0 bases and J by 1 base, with 7 bases of the junction left unmatched. CDR3 length: 17 residues. CDR3 sequence: CASSESGRGLGNTEAFF. The CDR3 bases are TGCGCCAGCAGTGAGTCGGGCAGGGGGCTGGGGAACACTGAAGCTTTCTTT.